These T cell receptor beta chains were read from a single sample in a study of control samples from healthy donors and cancer patients. Sequenced by immunoSEQ multiplex PCR; TCRdb stores in-frame clones only, minus some. The repertoire holds 50,000 or so clones, with about 93% as singletons. The sample taken for sequencing was PBMCs. The receptors here all came from a woman aged 45-65 years with head and neck cancer. CDR3s include the opening cysteine and the closing phenylalanine or tryptophan. The D gene is left open where the match is weak. Size is omitted from some rows. Given values are once, few, many or a class for expanded clones.

J: TRBJ2-1; V: TRBV5-4; D: TRBD2; size: -; DNA: TGTGCCAGCAGTTACGAACTTAGCGGGAGGGCCCGCAATGAGCAGTTCTTC; CDR3: CASSYELSGRARNEQFF
J: TRBJ1-1; V: TRBV10-3; D: -; size: -; DNA: TGTGCCATCAGTGAACGGGGGGCTATCTTTGCGGAAGCTTTCTTT; CDR3: CAISERGAIFAEAFF
J: TRBJ1-1; V: TRBV4-2; D: TRBD1; size: -; DNA: TGTGCCAGCAGCCCGAGCGACAGGGGGTACCCTGAAGCTTTCTTT; CDR3: CASSPSDRGYPEAFF
J: TRBJ2-1; V: TRBV5-6; D: -; size: -; DNA: TGTGCCAGCAGCTTTTTCCGTTTCGGCTCCTACAATGAGCAGTTCTTC; CDR3: CASSFFRFGSYNEQFF
J: TRBJ2-5; V: TRBV10-3; D: TRBD2; size: -; DNA: TGTGCCATCAGCCCGGGACTACAAGAGACCCAGTACTTC; CDR3: CAISPGLQETQYF
J: TRBJ2-3; V: TRBV6-1; D: TRBD2; size: few; DNA: TGTGCCAGCAGTGAAGTAGCGGGGGGGGCAGATACGCAGTATTTT; CDR3: CASSEVAGGADTQYF
J: TRBJ2-2; V: TRBV9; D: -; size: -; DNA: TGTGCCAGCAGCGTACAAAGCGGGAACACCGGGGAGCTGTTTTTT; CDR3: CASSVQSGNTGELFF
J: TRBJ2-1; V: TRBV4-2; D: -; size: -; DNA: TGTGCCAGCAGCCAAGTAGCTAGGGGGAATTACAATGAGCAGTTCTTC; CDR3: CASSQVARGNYNEQFF
J: TRBJ2-1; V: TRBV5-6; D: -; size: -; DNA: TGTGCCAGCAGCTTCAGAGGACATCAGAACAATGAGCAGTTCTTC; CDR3: CASSFRGHQNNEQFF
J: TRBJ1-6; V: TRBV5-6; D: -; size: -; DNA: TGTGCCAGCAGCTTGAGATATTATAATTCACCCCTCCACTTT; CDR3: CASSLRYYNSPLHF
J: TRBJ2-7; V: TRBV19; D: -; size: -; DNA: TGTGCCAGTAGCTGGAGGGCTTGGGAGCAGTACTTC; CDR3: CASSWRAWEQYF
J: TRBJ1-1; V: TRBV14; D: TRBD1; size: -; DNA: TGTGCCAGCAGCCAAGATTGGACAGGTGGTTGGACTGAAGCTTTCTTT; CDR3: CASSQDWTGGWTEAFF
J: TRBJ1-5; V: TRBV28; D: -; size: few; DNA: TGTGCCAGCAGTGAGGGGGGTTATAGCAATCAGCCCCAGCATTTT; CDR3: CASSEGGYSNQPQHF
J: TRBJ2-7; V: TRBV28; D: TRBD2; size: -; DNA: TGTGCCAGCAGTTGGGCTAGCGGCTCCTACGAGCAGTACTTC; CDR3: CASSWASGSYEQYF
J: TRBJ1-1; V: TRBV27; D: -; size: -; DNA: TGTGCCAGCAGTTCCCCGGGCCCCGGAAGTACTGAAGCTTTCTTT; CDR3: CASSSPGPGSTEAFF
J: TRBJ2-5; V: TRBV9; D: TRBD2; size: -; DNA: TGTGCCAGCAGCGTAGGAGTCGGGATAGCGGGAGGGCAAGAGACCCAGTACTTC; CDR3: CASSVGVGIAGGQETQYF
J: TRBJ1-2; V: TRBV19; D: -; size: -; DNA: TGTGCCAGTACCCTAGGGATGGGAAACTATGGCTACACCTTC; CDR3: CASTLGMGNYGYTF
J: TRBJ1-6; V: TRBV7-2; D: -; size: -; DNA: TGTGCCAGCAGCCTAGCTACCTATAATTCACCCCTCCACTTT; CDR3: CASSLATYNSPLHF
J: TRBJ1-2; V: TRBV2; D: TRBD1; size: -; DNA: TGTGCCAGCAAACAGGACAGGGGGTACGGCTACACCTTC; CDR3: CASKQDRGYGYTF
J: TRBJ2-1; V: TRBV19; D: -; size: -; DNA: TGTGCCAGTAGAATTTCTTTAGCGGCCTACAATGAGCAGTTCTTC; CDR3: CASRISLAAYNEQFF
J: TRBJ1-1; V: TRBV19; D: -; size: -; DNA: TGTGCCAGTAGTACCGACAGACGGAACACTGAAGCTTTCTTT; CDR3: CASSTDRRNTEAFF
J: TRBJ2-6; V: TRBV6-5; D: -; size: -; DNA: TGTGCCAGCAGTTACGACAGCTCTGGGGCCAACGTCCTGACTTTC; CDR3: CASSYDSSGANVLTF
J: TRBJ1-3; V: TRBV3-1/TRBV3-2; D: -; size: -; DNA: TGTGCCAGCAGCCAAGGTGTAACTGGAAACACCATATATTTT; CDR3: CASSQGVTGNTIYF
J: TRBJ2-2; V: TRBV9; D: TRBD1; size: -; DNA: TGTGCCAGCAGCTCCCGGACAGGGGACACCGGGGAGCTGTTTTTT; CDR3: CASSSRTGDTGELFF
J: TRBJ2-2; V: TRBV27; D: TRBD1; size: -; DNA: TGTGCCAGCAGTCCTAACCTCAGGGGGCGCGTAGGCACCGGGGAGCTGTTTTTT; CDR3: CASSPNLRGRVGTGELFF
J: TRBJ2-5; V: TRBV28; D: -; size: -; DNA: TGTGCCAGCATCGCTGGGGGGTTCGGAGAGACCCAGTACTTC; CDR3: CASIAGGFGETQYF
J: TRBJ2-7; V: TRBV9; D: TRBD2; size: -; DNA: TGTGCCAGCAGCGCGACTAGCGGGAGCCACGAGCAGTACTTC; CDR3: CASSATSGSHEQYF
J: TRBJ1-1; V: TRBV19; D: -; size: -; DNA: TGTGCCAGTAGTGGCGGTCGGGTGAACACTGAAGCTTTCTTT; CDR3: CASSGGRVNTEAFF
J: TRBJ2-7; V: TRBV5-1; D: -; size: -; DNA: TGCGCCAGCAGCCTGGGGCGCGGCGGGCCCCGGAGCGAGCAGTACTTC; CDR3: CASSLGRGGPRSEQYF
J: TRBJ1-5; V: TRBV3-1/TRBV3-2; D: -; size: few; DNA: TGTGCCAGCAGCCAGGGGTTCGAGTGGCCCCAGCATTTT; CDR3: CASSQGFEWPQHF
J: TRBJ1-1; V: TRBV4-1; D: -; size: once; DNA: TGCGCCAGCAGCCAAGATAGAACGAGGGTAGCTGAAGCTTTCTTT; CDR3: CASSQDRTRVAEAFF
J: TRBJ2-2; V: TRBV19; D: TRBD1; size: -; DNA: TGTGCCAGTAGTTCTAGACAGGGAGTAGCCGGGGAGCTGTTTTTT; CDR3: CASSSRQGVAGELFF
J: TRBJ2-1; V: TRBV19; D: -; size: -; DNA: TGTGCCAGTAGTATAGCCCACTCGGGACAATACAATGAGCAGTTCTTC; CDR3: CASSIAHSGQYNEQFF
J: TRBJ2-3; V: TRBV3-1/TRBV3-2; D: -; size: -; DNA: TGTGCCAGCAGCCAAGGAAGGGGGTATGGGGGATACACAGATACGCAGTATTTT; CDR3: CASSQGRGYGGYTDTQYF
J: TRBJ1-2; V: TRBV5-6; D: -; size: -; DNA: TGTGCCAGCAGCTTGAAGGACACTTCAGTGGAGGACTATGGCTACACCTTC; CDR3: CASSLKDTSVEDYGYTF
J: TRBJ2-1; V: TRBV27; D: -; size: -; DNA: TGTGCCAGCAGTTTAACAGCCAGCTCCTACAATGAGCAGTTCTTC; CDR3: CASSLTASSYNEQFF
J: TRBJ2-6; V: TRBV19; D: -; size: -; DNA: TGTGCCACTTCCGGGGGGACAGCTGGGGCCAACGTCCTGACTTTC; CDR3: CATSGGTAGANVLTF
J: TRBJ1-2; V: TRBV30; D: -; size: -; DNA: TGTGCCTGGAGTGTGGACCAAAACTATGGCTACACCTTC; CDR3: CAWSVDQNYGYTF
J: TRBJ2-2; V: TRBV4-2; D: TRBD2; size: -; DNA: TGTGCCAGCAGCCAGCCAACTAGCGGGGGCACCGGGGAGCTGTTTTTT; CDR3: CASSQPTSGGTGELFF
J: TRBJ1-1; V: TRBV7-2; D: TRBD1; size: -; DNA: TGTGCCAGCACCCTGCTTGGGACAGGGGAGGACACTGAAGCTTTCTTT; CDR3: CASTLLGTGEDTEAFF
J: TRBJ1-1; V: TRBV7-3; D: -; size: -; DNA: TGTGCCAGCAGCTTAGAGGGCCCGAACACTGAAGCTTTCTTT; CDR3: CASSLEGPNTEAFF
J: TRBJ2-1; V: TRBV10-2; D: -; size: -; DNA: TGCGCCAGCAGTGAGTCGATTGGGGGGGGGCTAGGCAATGAGCAGTTCTTC; CDR3: CASSESIGGGLGNEQFF
J: TRBJ2-7; V: TRBV27; D: TRBD2; size: -; DNA: TGTGCCAGCCGCTCACTAGCGGGGGGTTTAGAGCAGTACTTC; CDR3: CASRSLAGGLEQYF
J: TRBJ2-4; V: TRBV7-2; D: -; size: few; DNA: TGTGCCAGCAGCTTACCTCAGGGGGCCAAAAACATTCAGTACTTC; CDR3: CASSLPQGAKNIQYF
J: TRBJ2-5; V: TRBV24-1; D: TRBD2; size: -; DNA: TGTGCCACCAGTGATCCTACTAGCGGGAGTGGACGTCAAGAGACCCAGTACTTC; CDR3: CATSDPTSGSGRQETQYF
J: TRBJ1-1; V: TRBV30; D: -; size: -; DNA: TGTGCCTGGAGTGTTCTCCGGGGTCCCGACCTGAACACTGAAGCTTTCTTT; CDR3: CAWSVLRGPDLNTEAFF
J: TRBJ2-1; V: TRBV27; D: -; size: -; DNA: TGTGCCAGCAGTTTAGGCGTTCACAATGAGCAGTTCTTC; CDR3: CASSLGVHNEQFF
J: TRBJ2-7; V: TRBV7-9; D: -; size: -; DNA: TGTGCCAGCAGCTCGTCCCGGGAGAGCTCCTACGAGCAGTACTTC; CDR3: CASSSSRESSYEQYF
J: TRBJ2-3; V: TRBV5-5; D: -; size: -; DNA: TGTGCCAGCAGCTTGAGGGATTCCTACACAGATACGCAGTATTTT; CDR3: CASSLRDSYTDTQYF
J: TRBJ1-6; V: TRBV28; D: -; size: once; DNA: TGTGCCAGCAGTTTCTTCTGGGAGGGTCCCTATAATTCACCCCTCCACTTT; CDR3: CASSFFWEGPYNSPLHF
J: TRBJ2-3; V: TRBV6-4; D: -; size: -; DNA: TGTGCCAGCAGTGACGGTACTTCAGATACGCAGTATTTT; CDR3: CASSDGTSDTQYF
J: TRBJ2-1; V: TRBV7-8; D: -; size: -; DNA: TGTGCCAGCAGCTTAGCGCCCGGAAACAATGAGCAGTTCTTC; CDR3: CASSLAPGNNEQFF
J: TRBJ1-3; V: TRBV19; D: -; size: -; DNA: TGTGCCAGTAGTTCTCCGACAGGCCGCTCTGGAAACACCATATATTTT; CDR3: CASSSPTGRSGNTIYF
J: TRBJ2-2; V: TRBV2; D: -; size: -; DNA: TGTGCCAGCAGTGGGTTCCCTTCGGCCGCCGGGGAGCTGTTTTTT; CDR3: CASSGFPSAAGELFF